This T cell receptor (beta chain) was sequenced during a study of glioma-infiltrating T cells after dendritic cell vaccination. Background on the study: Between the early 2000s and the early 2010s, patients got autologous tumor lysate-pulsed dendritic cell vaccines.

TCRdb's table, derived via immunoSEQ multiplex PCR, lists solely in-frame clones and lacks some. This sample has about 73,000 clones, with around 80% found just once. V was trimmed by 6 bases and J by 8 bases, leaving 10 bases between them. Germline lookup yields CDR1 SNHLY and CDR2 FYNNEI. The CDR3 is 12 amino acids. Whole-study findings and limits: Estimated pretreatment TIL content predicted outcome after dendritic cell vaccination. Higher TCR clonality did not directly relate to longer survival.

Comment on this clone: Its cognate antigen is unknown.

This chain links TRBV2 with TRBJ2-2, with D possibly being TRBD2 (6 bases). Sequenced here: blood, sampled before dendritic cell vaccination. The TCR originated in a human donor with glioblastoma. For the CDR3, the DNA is TGTGCCAGCAGCGTGGGACTTGGGGAGCTGTTTTTT. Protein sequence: CASSVGLGELFF.